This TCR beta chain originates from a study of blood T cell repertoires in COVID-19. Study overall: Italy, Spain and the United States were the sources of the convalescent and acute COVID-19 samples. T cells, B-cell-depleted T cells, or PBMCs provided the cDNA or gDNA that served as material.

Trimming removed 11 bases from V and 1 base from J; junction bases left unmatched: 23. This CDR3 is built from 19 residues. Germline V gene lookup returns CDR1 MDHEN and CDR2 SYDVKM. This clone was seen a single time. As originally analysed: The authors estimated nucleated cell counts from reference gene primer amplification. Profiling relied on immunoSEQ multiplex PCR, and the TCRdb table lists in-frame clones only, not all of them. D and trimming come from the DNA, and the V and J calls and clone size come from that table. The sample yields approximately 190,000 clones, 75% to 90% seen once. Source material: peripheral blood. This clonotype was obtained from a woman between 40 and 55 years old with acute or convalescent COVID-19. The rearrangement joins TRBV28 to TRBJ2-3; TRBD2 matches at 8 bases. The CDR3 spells CAARAREGITLAGTDTQYF. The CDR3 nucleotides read TGTGCCGCTCGGGCCCGGGAGGGGATAACCCTAGCTGGCACAGATACGCAGTATTTT.